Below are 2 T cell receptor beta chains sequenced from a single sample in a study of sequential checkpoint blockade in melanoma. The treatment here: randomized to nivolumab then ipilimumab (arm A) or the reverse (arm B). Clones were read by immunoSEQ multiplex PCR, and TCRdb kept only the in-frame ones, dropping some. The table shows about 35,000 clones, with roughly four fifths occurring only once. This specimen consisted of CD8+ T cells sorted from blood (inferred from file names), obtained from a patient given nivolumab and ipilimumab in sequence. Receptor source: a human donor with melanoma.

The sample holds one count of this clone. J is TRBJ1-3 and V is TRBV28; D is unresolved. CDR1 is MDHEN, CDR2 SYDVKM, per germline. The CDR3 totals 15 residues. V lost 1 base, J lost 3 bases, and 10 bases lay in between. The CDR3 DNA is TGTGCCAGCAGTTTATACGCGGGTAGTGGAAACACCATATATTTT. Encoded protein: CASSLYAGSGNTIYF. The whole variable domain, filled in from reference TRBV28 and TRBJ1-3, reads DVKVTQSSRYLVKRTGEKVFLECVQDMDHENMFWYRQDPGLGLRLIYFSYDVKMKEKGDIPEGYSVSREKKERFSLILESASTNQTSMYLCASSLYAGSGNTIYFGEGSWLTVV.

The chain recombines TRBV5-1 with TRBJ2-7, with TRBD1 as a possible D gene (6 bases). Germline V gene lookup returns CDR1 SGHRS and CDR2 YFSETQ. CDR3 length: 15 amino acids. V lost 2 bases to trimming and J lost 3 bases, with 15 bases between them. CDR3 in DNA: TGCGCCAGCAGCTTTGGGGGTCAGGGGTTCTACGAGCAGTACTTC. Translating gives CASSFGGQGFYEQYF.